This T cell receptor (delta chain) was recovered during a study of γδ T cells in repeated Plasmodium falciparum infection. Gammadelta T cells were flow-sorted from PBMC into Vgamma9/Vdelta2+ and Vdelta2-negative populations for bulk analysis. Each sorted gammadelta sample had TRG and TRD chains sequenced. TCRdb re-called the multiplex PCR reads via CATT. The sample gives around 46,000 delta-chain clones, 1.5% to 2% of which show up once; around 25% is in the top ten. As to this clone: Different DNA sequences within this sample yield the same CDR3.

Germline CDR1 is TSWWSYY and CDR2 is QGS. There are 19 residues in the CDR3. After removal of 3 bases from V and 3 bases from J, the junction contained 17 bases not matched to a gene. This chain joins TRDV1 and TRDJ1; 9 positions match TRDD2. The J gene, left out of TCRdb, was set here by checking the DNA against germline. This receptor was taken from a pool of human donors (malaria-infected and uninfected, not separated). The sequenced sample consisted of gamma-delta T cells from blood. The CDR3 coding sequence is TGTGCTCTTGGGGAGGGCCCCTTCCTACCCTATAAACCGGCCGATAAACTCATCTTT. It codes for CALGEGPFLPYKPADKLIF.